Below, 13 T cell receptor beta chains from the same sample are listed, as sequenced in a study of blood T cell repertoires in COVID-19. Only in-frame clones appear in the TCRdb table, and some are missing; sequencing was by immunoSEQ multiplex PCR. The sample gives some 70,000 clones, 87% of which show up once; under 7% is in the top ten. Material: peripheral blood. The receptors come from a man aged 50 to 59 with active COVID-19.

The chain has TRBV12-2 and TRBJ2-1; the tabulated D call, TRBD2, remains unverified against the DNA. TRBV12-2 is labeled a pseudogene. The CDR3 is 17 amino acids. The CDR3 protein is CASRRPPWEGRDNEQFF. DNA for the CDR3: TGTGCAAGTCGCCGCCCGCCCTGGGAGGGCAGAGACAATGAGCAGTTCTTC.

The chain uses TRBV6-2 or TRBV6-3 and TRBJ2-7, with 8 bases fitting TRBD2. Germline V lookup: CDR1 MNHEY, CDR2 SVGEGT. J gave up 2 bases and V 0 bases, and 6 bases lay outside the gene matches. This CDR3 spans 16 amino acids. The CDR3 nucleotides are TGTGCCAGCAGTTACTCAGCGGGAGCGCAAACCTACGAGCAGTACTTC. Translated, it gives CASSYSAGAQTYEQYF.

The chain carries TRBV9 and TRBJ2-1, with 10 bases matching TRBD2. The CDR3 has 16 amino acids. CDR1 is SGDLS and CDR2 is YYNGEE in the germline V gene. Trimming cost V 4 bases and J 3 bases; bases outside gene matches: 7. CDR3 in DNA: TGTGCCAGCAGCTCTTCCCAGCGGGGGGGCTACAATGAGCAGTTCTTC. This translates into CASSSSQRGGYNEQFF.

V usage is TRBV5-1 and J usage is TRBJ2-7; 11 nucleotides line up with TRBD1. The germline CDR1 and CDR2 sequences are SGHRS and YFSETQ. V lost 0 bases and J lost 4; bases outside the gene matches: 3. The CDR3 is 15 amino acids. The CDR3 DNA reads TGCGCCAGCAGCTTGGAAGGACAGGGGGCGTACGAGCAGTACTTC. Its translation is CASSLEGQGAYEQYF.

The chain combines TRBV19 with TRBJ1-5; 7 bases align to TRBD1. Germline CDR1 and CDR2: LNHDA and SQIVND (reference sequence). With V trimmed by 4 bases and J by 4 bases, 13 bases remained unmatched. There are 17 residues in the CDR3. The CDR3 protein is CASSTPQTGRTNQPQHF. CDR3 DNA: TGTGCCAGTAGTACCCCCCAGACAGGGCGTACGAATCAGCCCCAGCATTTT.

The sample holds a few counts of this clone. The J gene is TRBJ2-7, the V gene TRBV21-1; the table's D call of TRBD1 was not tested on the DNA. TRBV21-1 is a documented pseudogene. This CDR3 is 17 amino acids long. The CDR3 sequence: CASSKKPRNRGSYEQYF. The CDR3 region has the DNA TGTGCCAGCAGCAAAAAACCCCGGAACAGGGGATCCTACGAGCAGTACTTC.

V and J are TRBV28 and TRBJ2-7; D is perhaps TRBD2 (7 bases). The CDR3 spans 14 residues. Deletions cut 5 bases from V and 3 bases from J, with 14 bases between. The V gene's germline CDR1 is MDHEN and CDR2 SYDVKM. CDR3: CASSPGGQRYEQYF. As DNA, the CDR3 is TGTGCCAGCAGTCCCGGGGGGCAACGCTACGAGCAGTACTTC.

The chain carries TRBV6-5 and TRBJ2-4; a weak D match, TRBD2 (5 bases). Trimming stripped 6 bases from V and 3 bases from J, with 12 bases between. The CDR3 consists of 14 residues. Germline V CDR1 and CDR2: MNHEY, SVGAGI. CDR3: CASSPRGIKNIQYF. The CDR3 nucleotides are TGTGCCAGCAGCCCCCGGGGTATCAAAAACATTCAGTACTTC.

V is TRBV12-3 or TRBV12-4 and J is TRBJ1-1, with 9 nucleotides matching TRBD1. Losses at the gene ends were 8 bases for V and 6 bases for J; bases not matched to a gene: 4. The CDR3 covers 12 residues. The DNA of the CDR3 is TGTGCCAGCCAGGGACAGGGTCCTGAAGCTTTCTTT. It yields the protein CASQGQGPEAFF.

The V call is TRBV6-1, the J call TRBJ2-1; no firm D call. The CDR3 contains 14 residues. Looked up from germline, CDR1 is MNHNS and CDR2 is SASEGT. Trimming took off 2 bases at V and 0 bases at J, with 5 bases between the two ends. The CDR3 DNA sequence: TGTGCCAGCAGTGAAACTATCTCCTACAATGAGCAGTTCTTC. This sequence encodes CASSETISYNEQFF.

This chain joins TRBV19 and TRBJ2-1, with 12 bases aligning to TRBD1. The germline gives CDR1 LNHDA, CDR2 SQIVND (reference sequence). The CDR3 has 15 amino acids. J was trimmed by 7 bases and V by 8 bases; bases with no gene match: 9. In DNA, the CDR3 is TGTGCCAGTCAGCCGGGACAGGGGGCGCCGAATGAGCAGTTCTTC. This encodes CASQPGQGAPNEQFF.

The chain has TRBV7-8 and TRBJ1-1; TRBD1 matches at 9 bases. The CDR3 length is 14 residues. Germline trimming cut 4 bases from V and 5 bases from J; bases unmatched to any gene: 5. Germline CDR1 and CDR2: SGHVS and FQNEAQ. The CDR3 DNA reads as TGTGCCAGCAGCTCCTACAGGGGGCGAACTGAAGCTTTCTTT. Translation gives CASSSYRGRTEAFF.

The gene calls are TRBV7-9 and TRBJ1-1, with TRBD1 matching over 7 bases. Trimming cost V 5 bases and J 5 bases; bases outside gene matches: 8. Germline CDR1 is SEHNR and CDR2 is FQNEAQ (reference sequence). This CDR3 contains 14 residues. The CDR3 region has the DNA TGTGCCAGCAGCACCCAGGGGGGCGGAACTGAAGCTTTCTTT. Translated, it gives CASSTQGGGTEAFF.